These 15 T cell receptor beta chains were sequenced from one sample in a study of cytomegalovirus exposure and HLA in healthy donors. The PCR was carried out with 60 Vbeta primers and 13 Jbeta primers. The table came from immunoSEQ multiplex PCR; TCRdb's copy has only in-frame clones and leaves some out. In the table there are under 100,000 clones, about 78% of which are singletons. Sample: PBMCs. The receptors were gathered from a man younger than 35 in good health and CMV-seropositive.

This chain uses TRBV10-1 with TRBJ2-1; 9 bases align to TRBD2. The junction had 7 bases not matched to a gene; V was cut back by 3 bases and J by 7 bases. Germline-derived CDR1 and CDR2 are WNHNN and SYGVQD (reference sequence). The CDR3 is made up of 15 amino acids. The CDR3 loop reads CASSDLAGLQNEQFF. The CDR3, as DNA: TGCGCCAGCAGTGATCTAGCGGGGCTGCAAAATGAGCAGTTCTTC.

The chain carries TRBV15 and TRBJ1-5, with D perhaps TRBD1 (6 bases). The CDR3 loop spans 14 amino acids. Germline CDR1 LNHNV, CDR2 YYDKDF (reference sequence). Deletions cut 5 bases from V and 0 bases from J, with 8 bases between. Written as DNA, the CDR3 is TGTGCCACCAGCTTCAGGGGTAGCAATCAGCCCCAGCATTTT. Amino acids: CATSFRGSNQPQHF.

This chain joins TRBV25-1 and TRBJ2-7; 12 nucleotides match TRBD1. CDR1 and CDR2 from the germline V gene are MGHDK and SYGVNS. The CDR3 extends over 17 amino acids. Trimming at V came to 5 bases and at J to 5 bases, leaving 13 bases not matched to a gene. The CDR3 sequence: CASSTRDRGLSVDEQYF. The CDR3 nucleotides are TGTGCCAGCAGTACCCGGGACAGGGGGCTGTCCGTCGACGAGCAGTACTTC.

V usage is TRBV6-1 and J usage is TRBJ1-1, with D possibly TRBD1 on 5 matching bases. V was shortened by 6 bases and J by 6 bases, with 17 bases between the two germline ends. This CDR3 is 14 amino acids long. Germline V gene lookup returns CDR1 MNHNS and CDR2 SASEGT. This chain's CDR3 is CASSLSGGRAEAFF. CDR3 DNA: TGTGCCAGCAGCCTCAGCGGGGGTCGAGCTGAAGCTTTCTTT.

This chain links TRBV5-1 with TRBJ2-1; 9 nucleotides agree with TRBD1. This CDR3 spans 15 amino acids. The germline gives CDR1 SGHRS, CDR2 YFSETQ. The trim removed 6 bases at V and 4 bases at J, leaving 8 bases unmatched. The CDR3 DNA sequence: TGCGCCAGCAAGAAAGGACAGGGGTATTACAATGAGCAGTTCTTC. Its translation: CASKKGQGYYNEQFF.

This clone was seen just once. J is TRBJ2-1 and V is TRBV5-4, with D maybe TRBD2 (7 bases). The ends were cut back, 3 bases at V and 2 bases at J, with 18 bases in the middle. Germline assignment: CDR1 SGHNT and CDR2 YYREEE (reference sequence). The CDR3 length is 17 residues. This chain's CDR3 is CASSWGGASGTYNEQFF. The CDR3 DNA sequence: TGTGCCAGCAGCTGGGGGGGGGCTAGCGGTACCTACAATGAGCAGTTCTTC.

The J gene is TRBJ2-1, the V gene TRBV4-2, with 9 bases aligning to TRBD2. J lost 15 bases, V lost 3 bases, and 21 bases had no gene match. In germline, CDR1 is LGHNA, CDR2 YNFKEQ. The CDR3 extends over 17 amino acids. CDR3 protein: CASSHLSDLGASGKRFF. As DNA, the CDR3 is TGTGCCAGCAGCCATCTCTCCGATCTTGGAGCTAGCGGGAAACGGTTCTTC.

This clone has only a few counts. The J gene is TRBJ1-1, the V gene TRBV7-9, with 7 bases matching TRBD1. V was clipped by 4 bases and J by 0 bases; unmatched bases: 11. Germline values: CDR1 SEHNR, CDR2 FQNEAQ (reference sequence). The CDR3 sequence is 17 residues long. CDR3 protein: CASSSRQGAEVNTEAFF. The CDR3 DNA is TGTGCCAGCAGCTCGAGACAGGGCGCCGAGGTGAACACTGAAGCTTTCTTT.

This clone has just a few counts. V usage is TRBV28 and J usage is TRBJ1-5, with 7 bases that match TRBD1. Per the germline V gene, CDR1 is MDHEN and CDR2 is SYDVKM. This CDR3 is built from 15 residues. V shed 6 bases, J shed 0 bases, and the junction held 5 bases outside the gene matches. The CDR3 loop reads CASRGTDYSNQPQHF. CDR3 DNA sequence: TGTGCCAGCAGGGGGACAGACTATAGCAATCAGCCCCAGCATTTT.

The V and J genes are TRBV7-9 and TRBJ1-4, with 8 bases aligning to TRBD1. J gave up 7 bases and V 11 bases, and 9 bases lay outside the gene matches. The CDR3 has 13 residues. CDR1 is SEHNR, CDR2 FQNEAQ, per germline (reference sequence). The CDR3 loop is CAGSTGGIEKLFF. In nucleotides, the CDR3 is TGTGCCGGTAGCACAGGGGGTATTGAAAAACTGTTTTTT.

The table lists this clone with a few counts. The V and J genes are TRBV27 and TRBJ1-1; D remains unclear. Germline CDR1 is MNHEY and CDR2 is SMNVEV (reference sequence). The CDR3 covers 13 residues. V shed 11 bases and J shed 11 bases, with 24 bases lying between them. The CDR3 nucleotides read TGTGCCGTCCTTCTACCGGGATCAAAAATGGCTTTCTTT. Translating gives CAVLLPGSKMAFF.

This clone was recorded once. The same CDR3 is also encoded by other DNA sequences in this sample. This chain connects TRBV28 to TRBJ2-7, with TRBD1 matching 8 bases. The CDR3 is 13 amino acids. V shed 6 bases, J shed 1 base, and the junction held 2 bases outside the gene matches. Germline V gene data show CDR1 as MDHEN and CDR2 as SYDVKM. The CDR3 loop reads CASSRDRSYEQYF. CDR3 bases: TGTGCCAGCAGCCGGGACAGGTCCTACGAGCAGTACTTC.

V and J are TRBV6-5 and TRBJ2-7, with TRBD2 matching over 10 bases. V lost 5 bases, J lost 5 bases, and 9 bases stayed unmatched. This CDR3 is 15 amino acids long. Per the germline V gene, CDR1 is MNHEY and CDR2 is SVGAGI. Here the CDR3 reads CASSTLAGVRDEQYF. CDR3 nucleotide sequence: TGTGCCAGCAGTACCCTAGCGGGGGTCAGGGACGAGCAGTACTTC.

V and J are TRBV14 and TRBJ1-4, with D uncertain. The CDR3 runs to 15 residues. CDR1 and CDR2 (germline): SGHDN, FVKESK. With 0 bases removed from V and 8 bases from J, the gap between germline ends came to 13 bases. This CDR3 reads CASSQDFGVGEKLFF. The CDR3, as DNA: TGTGCCAGCAGCCAAGATTTCGGGGTGGGGGAAAAACTGTTTTTT.

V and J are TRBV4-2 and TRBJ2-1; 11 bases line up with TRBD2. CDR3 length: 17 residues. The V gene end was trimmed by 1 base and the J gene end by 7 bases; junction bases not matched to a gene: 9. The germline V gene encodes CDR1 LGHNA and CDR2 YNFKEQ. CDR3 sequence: CASSQVGTSGPLNEQFF. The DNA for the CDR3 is TGTGCCAGCAGCCAAGTGGGGACTAGCGGTCCCTTGAATGAGCAGTTCTTC.